A single sample is the source of the 32 T cell receptor beta chains below, sequenced in a study of shared clonotypes between healthy human individuals (dated by TCRdb to the early 2020s). The library was obtained by the immunoSEQ multiplex PCR assay. TCRdb re-hosts the immuneACCESS table, in-frame sequences only. Its copies lack some clones; in the studies checked, an unresolved V gene accounts for under half of them, and the cause for the rest is not known. The sample has about 1.5 million clones on record, approximately 98% of them singletons. The ten largest clones represent about 0.45% of the sample. The sequenced material came from naive CD4+ T cells sorted from blood. The sample's cell subset or site, from its label and the paper: CD45RA+ positively selected. The receptors here all came from a man aged 30 to 45 in good health.

The chain couples TRBV5-1 to TRBJ2-2; tentatively, D is TRBD1 (6 bases). Germline V CDR1 and CDR2: SGHRS, YFSETQ. V was pared by 3 bases and J by 0 bases, with 9 bases between. This CDR3 is built from 15 residues. The CDR3 reads CASSSQGTNTGELFF. CDR3 nucleotide sequence: TGCGCCAGCAGCTCACAGGGAACGAACACCGGGGAGCTGTTTTTT.

The chain combines TRBV10-1 with TRBJ2-2; tentatively, D is TRBD2 (5 bases). Germline V gene data show CDR1 as WNHNN and CDR2 as SYGVQD (reference sequence). The V end was cut by 5 bases, the J end by 6 bases, with 13 bases between. This CDR3 comprises 14 residues. The CDR3 DNA is TGCGCCAGCAGTAGCGGACGTGCGTCCGGGGAGCTGTTTTTT. This gives the protein CASSSGRASGELFF.

The genes are TRBV19 and TRBJ2-1; the match to TRBD2 covers 8 bases. After removal of 2 bases from V and 5 bases from J, the junction contained 5 bases not matched to a gene. The CDR3 contains 15 residues. In germline, CDR1 is LNHDA, CDR2 SQIVND (reference sequence). CDR3 in amino acids: CASSIKTSANNEQFF. The CDR3 nucleotides read TGTGCCAGTAGTATAAAGACTAGCGCCAACAATGAGCAGTTCTTC.

This clone has just one count. The chain recombines TRBV7-2 with TRBJ2-1; D may be TRBD2 (5 bases). From germline, CDR1 is SGHTA and CDR2 FQGNSA. V was clipped by 3 bases and J by 7 bases, with 19 bases between them. There are 16 residues in the CDR3. CDR3 sequence reads: CASSFLALRDRNEQFF. The DNA for the CDR3 is TGTGCCAGCAGCTTCCTAGCCCTCCGCGACCGGAATGAGCAGTTCTTC.

The V gene is TRBV10-3, the J gene TRBJ2-4, with TRBD2 matching 7 bases. The germline V gene encodes CDR1 ENHRY and CDR2 SYGVKD. The CDR3 length is 14 residues. The V and J ends lost 1 base and 11 bases, in that order; junction bases with no gene match: 8. Here the CDR3 reads CAISEWEGYPLQYF. The CDR3 nucleotides read TGTGCCATCAGTGAGTGGGAGGGCTACCCCCTTCAGTACTTC.

As regards this clone: One end of the junction fails to match germline, which may point to a read error. The chain joins TRBV20-1 to TRBJ2-3; D is ambiguous. This CDR3 contains 11 residues. Germline V lookup: CDR1 DFQATT, CDR2 SNEGSKA (reference sequence). CDR3 protein: CSARDNPETHF. The CDR3 coding sequence is TGCAGTGCTAGAGATAACCCCGAGACCCATTTT.

The rearrangement joins TRBV30 to TRBJ2-5; 10 nucleotides match TRBD2. The junction had 1 base not matched to a gene; V was cut back by 1 base and J by 2 bases. CDR3 length: 14 residues. Germline V gives CDR1 GTSNPN, CDR2 SVGIG (reference sequence). This CDR3 is CAWSASGSQETQYF. DNA for the CDR3: TGTGCCTGGAGTGCTAGCGGGAGTCAAGAGACCCAGTACTTC. Looking up the rest from reference TRBV30 and TRBJ2-5 gives the full variable domain: SQTIHQWPATLVQPVGSPLSLECTVEGTSNPNLYWYRQAAGRGLQLLFYSVGIGQISSEVPQNLSASRPQDRQFILSSKKLLLSDSGFYLCAWSASGSQETQYFGPGTRLLVL.

The gene calls are TRBV2 and TRBJ2-1; 9 positions agree with TRBD1. CDR1 is SNHLY, CDR2 FYNNEI, per germline. The CDR3 covers 13 residues. Trimming removed 6 bases from V and 9 bases from J; junction bases left unmatched: 6. The CDR3 here is CASSHPTGGEQFF. Here the CDR3 DNA reads TGTGCCAGCAGCCACCCGACAGGGGGTGAGCAGTTCTTC.

The CDR3 DNA sequence: TGTGCCAGCAGCGTAGACCTTTATGAGACCCAGTACTTC. Translated, it gives CASSVDLYETQYF. This chain joins TRBV9 and TRBJ2-5; no firm D call. The germline V gene has CDR1 SGDLS and CDR2 YYNGEE. V gave up 0 bases and J gave up 5 bases, with 8 bases separating them. The CDR3 has 13 residues.

The genes are TRBV2 and TRBJ1-1; 9 nucleotides line up with TRBD1. CDR3 size: 16 residues. Germline V gene sequence: CDR1 SNHLY, CDR2 FYNNEI. V was pared by 8 bases and J by 0 bases, with 10 bases of the junction left unmatched. The DNA for the CDR3 is TGTGCCAGCCATCAGGACAGGGGTTCAATGAACACTGAAGCTTTCTTT. Its translation is CASHQDRGSMNTEAFF. The full variable domain, in which reference TRBV2 and TRBJ1-1 provide the parts outside the CDR3, is EPEVTQTPSHQVTQMGQEVILRCVPISNHLYFYWYRQILGQKVEFLVSFYNNEISEKSEIFDDQFSVERPDGSNFTLKIRSTKLEDSAMYFCASHQDRGSMNTEAFFGQGTRLTVV.

V usage is TRBV30 and J usage is TRBJ1-3, with 7 bases aligning to TRBD1. The CDR3 extends over 13 amino acids. CDR1 and CDR2 (germline): GTSNPN, SVGIG (reference sequence). Trimming cost V 2 bases and J 9 bases; bases outside gene matches: 7. The CDR3 nucleotides read TGTGCCTGGAGTCAGGGGGGGGGTAGCACCATATATTTT. Protein: CAWSQGGGSTIYF.

The chain recombines TRBV5-1 with TRBJ2-3; D unresolved. Germline loops: CDR1 SGHRS, CDR2 YFSETQ. This CDR3 has 15 residues. The ends were cut back, 4 bases at V and 0 bases at J, with 12 bases in the middle. The CDR3 bases are TGCGCCAGCAGCACTATGGGTACTAGCACAGATACGCAGTATTTT. It specifies CASSTMGTSTDTQYF.

The chain joins TRBV28 to TRBJ1-5, with 11 bases aligning to TRBD1. The V segment lost 5 bases and the J segment 2 bases; nucleotides outside the gene matches: 5. The CDR3 contains 16 residues. From germline, CDR1 is MDHEN and CDR2 SYDVKM. The CDR3 nucleotides are TGTGCCAGCAGTGGATCGGGACAGGGGGGCAATCAGCCCCAGCATTTT. This codes for CASSGSGQGGNQPQHF.

This chain connects TRBV7-3 to TRBJ2-1, with D perhaps given as TRBD1 or TRBD2 (7 bases each). V lost 2 bases and J 5 bases, leaving 13 bases between the germline ends. The CDR3 runs to 15 residues. The V gene's germline CDR1 is SGHTA and CDR2 FQGTGA. The CDR3 sequence: CASSLGRGLDNEQFF. CDR3 bases: TGTGCCAGCAGCTTAGGGAGGGGGCTAGACAATGAGCAGTTCTTC.

This clone was observed a single time. This chain joins TRBV10-2 and TRBJ2-3; no definite D call. V shed 2 bases and J shed 1 base, with 10 bases lying between them. The CDR3 has 15 residues. In germline, CDR1 is WSHSY, CDR2 SAAADI. The CDR3 bases are TGCGCCAGCAGTGAGGTTTCACCCCGCACAGATACGCAGTATTTT. As protein: CASSEVSPRTDTQYF.

J is TRBJ1-1 and V is TRBV6-1, with 9 bases identical to TRBD1. Germline lookup yields CDR1 MNHNS and CDR2 SASEGT. The CDR3 has 15 residues. The J segment lost 4 bases and the V segment lost 5 bases, leaving 8 bases of the junction unmatched. CDR3 in amino acids: CASSRDRAIGTEAFF. The CDR3 nucleotides are TGTGCCAGCAGTCGGGACAGGGCAATCGGCACTGAAGCTTTCTTT.

This chain joins TRBV7-9 and TRBJ2-2; 7 bases agree with TRBD2. Germline CDR1 reads SEHNR; CDR2 reads FQNEAQ (reference sequence). The CDR3 consists of 16 residues. J gave up 6 bases and V 7 bases, and 14 bases lay outside the gene matches. DNA of the CDR3: TGTGCCAGCACGCCAGGCGGGAGCGGTAACGCCGGGGAGCTGTTTTTT. Translating gives CASTPGGSGNAGELFF. The variable domain in full, with the rest retrieved from reference TRBV7-9 and TRBJ2-2, is DTGVSQNPRHKITKRGQNVTFRCDPISEHNRLYWYRQTLGQGPEFLTYFQNEAQLEKSRLLSDRFSAERPKGSFSTLEIQRTEQGDSAMYLCASTPGGSGNAGELFFGEGSRLTVL.

Here the CDR3 reads CASSFQGLVIETQYF. In DNA, the CDR3 is TGTGCCAGCAGTTTCCAGGGACTAGTGATTGAGACCCAGTACTTC. This rearrangement joins TRBV28 to TRBJ2-5, with 8 bases fitting TRBD2. CDR1 is MDHEN, CDR2 SYDVKM, per germline. This CDR3 is 15 amino acids long. The J segment lost 5 bases and the V segment lost 3 bases, leaving 8 bases of the junction unmatched.

The J gene is TRBJ2-2, the V gene TRBV28; 11 bases map to TRBD2. The CDR3 loop spans 16 amino acids. V lost 5 bases, J lost 2 bases, and 4 bases stayed unmatched. The germline V gene encodes CDR1 MDHEN and CDR2 SYDVKM. CDR3 region: CASSRLAGLNTGELFF. The CDR3 bases are TGTGCCAGCAGTAGACTAGCGGGATTAAACACCGGGGAGCTGTTTTTT.

The chain combines TRBV25-1 with TRBJ2-7; possible D gene TRBD2, 6 bases. V lost 6 bases to trimming and J lost 3 bases, with 12 bases between them. Germline lookup yields CDR1 MGHDK and CDR2 SYGVNS. This CDR3 comprises 13 residues. The DNA of the CDR3 is TGTGCCAGCAGCCCGGGACTGGGCTACGAGCAGTACTTC. Its translation is CASSPGLGYEQYF.

The V call is TRBV6-1, the J call TRBJ2-7; no definite D call. Germline V gene data show CDR1 as MNHNS and CDR2 as SASEGT. The CDR3 is 12 amino acids. The V end lost 9 bases, the J end lost 4 bases, and 13 bases lay between the germline ends. This CDR3 is CASQAILYEQYF. The CDR3 DNA follows: TGTGCCAGTCAGGCCATCCTTTACGAGCAGTACTTC.

The genes are TRBV11-2 and TRBJ1-4; D uncertain. The V end lost 5 bases, the J end lost 8 bases, and 12 bases lay between the germline ends. The CDR3 has 13 amino acids. CDR1 and CDR2 (germline): SGHAT, FQNNGV. CDR3 sequence: CASSLRPAEKLFF. CDR3 coding DNA: TGTGCCAGCAGCCTTCGGCCGGCCGAAAAACTGTTTTTT. Full variable domain (missing parts from reference TRBV11-2 and TRBJ1-4): EAGVAQSPRYKIIEKRQSVAFWCNPISGHATLYWYQQILGQGPKLLIQFQNNGVVDDSQLPKDRFSAERLKGVDSTLKIQPAKLEDSAVYLCASSLRPAEKLFFGSGTQLSVL.

The genes are TRBV5-1 and TRBJ2-5, with 12 bases identical to TRBD2. J was trimmed by 4 bases and V by 0 bases; bases with no gene match: 4. Germline V gene data show CDR1 as SGHRS and CDR2 as YFSETQ. This CDR3 has 16 amino acids. The CDR3 nucleotides read TGCGCCAGCAGCTTGGACCCGGGACTAGCGGGAGAGACCCAGTACTTC. Encoded protein: CASSLDPGLAGETQYF. Drawing the rest from reference TRBV5-1 and TRBJ2-5, the complete variable domain is KAGVTQTPRYLIKTRGQQVTLSCSPISGHRSVSWYQQTPGQGLQFLFEYFSETQRNKGNFPGRFSGRQFSNSRSEMNVSTLELGDSALYLCASSLDPGLAGETQYFGPGTRLLVL.

V usage is TRBV5-1 and J usage is TRBJ1-3; D is perhaps TRBD1 (6 bases). The V gene's germline CDR1 is SGHRS and CDR2 YFSETQ. The germline V and J ends were trimmed by 0 bases and 0 bases, with 7 bases remaining between them. The CDR3 is 15 amino acids. CDR3 nucleotides: TGCGCCAGCAGCTTGGCGGACAGCTCTGGAAACACCATATATTTT. Its translation is CASSLADSSGNTIYF.

The chain has TRBV5-4 and TRBJ1-2; 7 positions match TRBD1. V gave up 4 bases and J gave up 6 bases; unmatched junction bases: 9. CDR3 size: 14 residues. Germline-derived CDR1 and CDR2 are SGHNT and YYREEE (reference sequence). CDR3 in amino acids: CASSPDRVLDGYTF. The DNA for the CDR3 is TGTGCCAGCAGCCCAGACAGGGTTCTGGATGGCTACACCTTC.

The CDR3 sequence is CASSLEGYDTQYF. The CDR3, as DNA: TGTGCCAGCAGCTTAGAGGGGTACGATACGCAGTATTTT. The chain links TRBV11-3 to TRBJ2-3; D uncertain. Germline lookup yields CDR1 SGHNT and CDR2 YENEEA. Trimming took off 0 bases at V and 6 bases at J, with 7 bases between the two ends. The CDR3 is 13 amino acids.

This rearrangement joins TRBV10-2 to TRBJ2-1; 9 bases map to TRBD2. The length of the CDR3 is 21 residues. Germline assignment: CDR1 WSHSY and CDR2 SAAADI. With 0 bases clipped from V and 5 bases from J, the junction kept 20 bases outside the gene matches. CDR3 amino acids: CASSESRFGRGRGPSDNEQFF. CDR3 in DNA: TGCGCCAGCAGTGAGTCGAGGTTTGGTCGCGGGAGGGGACCTTCCGACAATGAGCAGTTCTTC.

This clone turned up a few times. The chain carries TRBV19 and TRBJ1-2; D remains ambiguous. Per the germline V gene, CDR1 is LNHDA and CDR2 is SQIVND (reference sequence). The ends were cut back, 5 bases at V and 8 bases at J, with 12 bases in the middle. This CDR3 is built from 12 residues. The CDR3 protein is CASSSHYSGYTF. Here the CDR3 DNA reads TGTGCCAGTAGTTCACACTACTCGGGCTACACCTTC. Combining the CDR3 with reference TRBV19 and TRBJ1-2 gives the whole variable domain DGGITQSPKYLFRKEGQNVTLSCEQNLNHDAMYWYRQDPGQGLRLIYYSQIVNDFQKGDIAEGYSVSREKKESFPLTVTSAQKNPTAFYLCASSSHYSGYTFGSGTRLTVV.

On this clone itself: Other DNA variants within this sample encode the same CDR3. This chain connects TRBV5-1 to TRBJ1-2; TRBD1 agrees at 9 bases. The CDR3 loop spans 13 amino acids. Looked up from germline, CDR1 is SGHRS and CDR2 is YFSETQ. V trimming: 5 bases; J trimming: 3 bases; junction bases outside the gene matches: 2. CDR3: CASSRTGDYGYTF. The CDR3 region has the DNA TGCGCCAGCAGTAGGACAGGGGACTATGGCTACACCTTC.

This rearrangement joins TRBV18 to TRBJ2-5, with D possibly matching TRBD1 (6 bases). The V end lost 2 bases, the J end lost 5 bases, and 15 bases lay between the germline ends. CDR1 is KGHSH and CDR2 is LQKENI in the germline V gene. This CDR3 region has 15 residues. In DNA form, the CDR3 reads TGTGCCAGCTCACCATCAAACAGGGTGCCGGAGACCCAGTACTTC. Protein product: CASSPSNRVPETQYF.

V and J are TRBV7-3 and TRBJ2-2, with 8 bases aligning to TRBD2. This CDR3 region has 14 residues. The germline gives CDR1 SGHTA, CDR2 FQGTGA. V trimming: 5 bases; J trimming: 4 bases; junction bases outside the gene matches: 3. The DNA of the CDR3 is TGTGCCAGCAGCAGTAGCGGGGCCACCGGGGAGCTGTTTTTT. Translating gives CASSSSGATGELFF.

Concerning this clone itself: The same CDR3 arises from other DNA sequences in this sample as well. The V call is TRBV14, the J call TRBJ1-1, with 11 bases matching TRBD1. Trimming at V came to 4 bases and at J to 4 bases, leaving 5 bases not matched to a gene. The CDR3 totals 15 residues. Germline CDR1 and CDR2: SGHDN and FVKESK. The CDR3 here is CASSLRTGGFTEAFF. CDR3 nucleotides: TGTGCCAGCAGCCTCAGGACAGGGGGCTTCACTGAAGCTTTCTTT. Looking up the rest from reference TRBV14 and TRBJ1-1 gives the full variable domain: EAGVTQFPSHSVIEKGQTVTLRCDPISGHDNLYWYRRVMGKEIKFLLHFVKESKQDESGMPNNRFLAERTGGTYSTLKVQPAELEDSGVYFCASSLRTGGFTEAFFGQGTRLTVV.